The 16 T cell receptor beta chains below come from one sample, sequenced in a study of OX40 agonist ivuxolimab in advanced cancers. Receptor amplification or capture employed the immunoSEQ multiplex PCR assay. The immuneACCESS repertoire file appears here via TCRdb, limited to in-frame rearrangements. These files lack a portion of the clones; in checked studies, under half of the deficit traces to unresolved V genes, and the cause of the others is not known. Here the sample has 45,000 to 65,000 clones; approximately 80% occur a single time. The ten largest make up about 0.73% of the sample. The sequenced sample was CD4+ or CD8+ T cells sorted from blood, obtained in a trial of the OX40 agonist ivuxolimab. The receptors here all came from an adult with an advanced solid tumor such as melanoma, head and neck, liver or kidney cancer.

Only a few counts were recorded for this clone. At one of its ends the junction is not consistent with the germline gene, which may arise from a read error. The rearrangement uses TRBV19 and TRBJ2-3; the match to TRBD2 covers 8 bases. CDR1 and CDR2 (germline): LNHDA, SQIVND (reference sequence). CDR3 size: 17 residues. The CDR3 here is CASSIVTSGLSTDTQYF. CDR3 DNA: TGTGCCAGCAGTATAGTAACTAGCGGCCTTAGCACAGATACGCAGTATTTT.

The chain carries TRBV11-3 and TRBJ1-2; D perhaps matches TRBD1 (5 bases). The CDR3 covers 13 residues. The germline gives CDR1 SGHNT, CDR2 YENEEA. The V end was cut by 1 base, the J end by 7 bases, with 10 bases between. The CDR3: CASSLGGSLGYTF. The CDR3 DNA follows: TGTGCCAGCAGCTTAGGGGGGAGTCTTGGCTACACCTTC.

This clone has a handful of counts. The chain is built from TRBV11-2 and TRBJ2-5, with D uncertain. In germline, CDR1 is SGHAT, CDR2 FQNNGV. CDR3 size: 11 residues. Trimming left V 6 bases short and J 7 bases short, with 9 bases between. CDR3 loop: CASRGLGTQYF. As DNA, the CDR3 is TGTGCCAGCAGGGGGTTAGGGACCCAGTACTTC.

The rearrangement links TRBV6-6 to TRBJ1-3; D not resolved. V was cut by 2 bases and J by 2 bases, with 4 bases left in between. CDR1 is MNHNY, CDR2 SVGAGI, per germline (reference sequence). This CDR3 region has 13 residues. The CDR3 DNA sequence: TGTGCCAGCAGTTACGCAACTGGAAACACCATATATTTT. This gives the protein CASSYATGNTIYF.

The DNA for the CDR3 is TGTGCCAGCAGTTTATCGGGCGGGTATGAAAAACTGTTTTTT. This gives the protein CASSLSGGYEKLFF. The rearrangement uses TRBV27 and TRBJ1-4; no definite D call. CDR1 and CDR2 from the germline V gene are MNHEY and SMNVEV (reference sequence). The CDR3 length is 14 residues. Trimming took off 0 bases at V and 6 bases at J, with 8 bases between the two ends. The whole variable domain, filled in from reference TRBV27 and TRBJ1-4, reads EAQVTQNPRYLITVTGKKLTVTCSQNMNHEYMSWYRQDPGLGLRQIYYSMNVEVTDKGDVPEGYKVSRKEKRNFPLILESPSPNQTSLYFCASSLSGGYEKLFFGSGTQLSVL.

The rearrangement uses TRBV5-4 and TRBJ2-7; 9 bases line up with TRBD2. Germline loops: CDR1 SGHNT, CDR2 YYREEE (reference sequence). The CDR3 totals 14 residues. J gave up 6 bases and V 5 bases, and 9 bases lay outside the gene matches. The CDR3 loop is CASRTSGPFGEQYF. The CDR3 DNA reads TGTGCCAGCAGGACTAGCGGACCCTTTGGCGAGCAGTACTTC.

The CDR3 loop reads CASSDRGEKGGYTF. The CDR3 DNA sequence: TGTGCCAGCAGTGATCGAGGCGAAAAGGGTGGCTACACCTTC. The J gene is TRBJ1-2, the V gene TRBV2; D is undetermined. Germline V gene data show CDR1 as SNHLY and CDR2 as FYNNEI. The CDR3 has 14 amino acids. The V and J ends lost 3 bases and 7 bases respectively, with 15 bases between them. The whole variable domain, filled in from reference TRBV2 and TRBJ1-2, reads EPEVTQTPSHQVTQMGQEVILRCVPISNHLYFYWYRQILGQKVEFLVSFYNNEISEKSEIFDDQFSVERPDGSNFTLKIRSTKLEDSAMYFCASSDRGEKGGYTFGSGTRLTVV.

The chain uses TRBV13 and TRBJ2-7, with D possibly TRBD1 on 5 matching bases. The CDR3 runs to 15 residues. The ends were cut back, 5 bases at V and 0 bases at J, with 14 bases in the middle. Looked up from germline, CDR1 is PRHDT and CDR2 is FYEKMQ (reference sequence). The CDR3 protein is CASSTKPGSSYEQYF. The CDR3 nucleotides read TGTGCCAGCAGCACCAAACCAGGGTCCTCCTACGAGCAGTACTTC.

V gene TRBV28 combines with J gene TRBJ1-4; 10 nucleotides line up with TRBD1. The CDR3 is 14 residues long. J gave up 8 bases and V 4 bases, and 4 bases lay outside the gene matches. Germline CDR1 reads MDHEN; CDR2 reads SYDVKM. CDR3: CASSWPTGGEKLFF. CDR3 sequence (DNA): TGTGCCAGCAGTTGGCCGACAGGGGGCGAAAAACTGTTTTTT.

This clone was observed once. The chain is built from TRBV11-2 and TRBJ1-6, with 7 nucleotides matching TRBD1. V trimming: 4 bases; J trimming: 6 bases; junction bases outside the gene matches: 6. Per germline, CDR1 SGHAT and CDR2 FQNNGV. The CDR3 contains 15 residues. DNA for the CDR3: TGTGCCAGCAGCTCGACAGGGTTTTTTAATTCACCCCTCCACTTT. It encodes CASSSTGFFNSPLHF.

The DNA for the CDR3 is TGTGCCAGCAGCTCGCCGGGGACAGATACGCAGTATTTT. Protein: CASSSPGTDTQYF. This chain joins TRBV5-5 and TRBJ2-3; D is possibly TRBD2 (5 bases). Per germline, CDR1 SGHKS and CDR2 YYEKEE (reference sequence). The CDR3 covers 13 residues. Trimming stripped 3 bases from V and 3 bases from J, with 8 bases between.

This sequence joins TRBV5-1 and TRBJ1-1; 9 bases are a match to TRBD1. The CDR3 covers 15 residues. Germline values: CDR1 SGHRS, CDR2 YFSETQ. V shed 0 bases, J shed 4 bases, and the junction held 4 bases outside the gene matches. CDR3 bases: TGCGCCAGCAGCTTGGTGGGACAGGGAGGCACTGAAGCTTTCTTT. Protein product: CASSLVGQGGTEAFF.

The DNA of the CDR3 is TGCGCCAGCAGCTTGGCCCCAGGCCCCTACGAGCAGTTCTTC. Amino acids: CASSLAPGPYEQFF. The V gene is TRBV5-1, the J gene TRBJ2-1, with unresolved D. CDR1 is SGHRS, CDR2 YFSETQ, per germline. The CDR3 is 14 residues long. V lost 0 bases, J lost 10 bases, and 14 bases lay in between.

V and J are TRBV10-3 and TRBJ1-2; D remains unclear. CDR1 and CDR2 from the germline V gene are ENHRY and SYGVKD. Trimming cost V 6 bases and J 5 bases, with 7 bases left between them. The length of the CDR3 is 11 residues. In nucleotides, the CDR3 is TGTGCCATCAGCGACGGTTATGGCTACACCTTC. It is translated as CAISDGYGYTF.

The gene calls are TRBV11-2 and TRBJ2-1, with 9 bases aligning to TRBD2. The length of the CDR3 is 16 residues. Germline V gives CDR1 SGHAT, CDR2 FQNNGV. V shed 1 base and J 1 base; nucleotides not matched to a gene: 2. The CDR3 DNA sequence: TGTGCCAGCAGCTTAGGGCGGGGGGGGTCCTACAATGAGCAGTTCTTC. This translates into CASSLGRGGSYNEQFF.

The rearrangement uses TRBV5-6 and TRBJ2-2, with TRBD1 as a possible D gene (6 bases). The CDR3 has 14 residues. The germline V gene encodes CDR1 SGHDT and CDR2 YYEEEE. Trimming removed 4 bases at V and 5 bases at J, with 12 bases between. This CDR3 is CASSEGVGTGELFF. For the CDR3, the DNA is TGTGCCAGCAGCGAGGGGGTCGGGACCGGGGAGCTGTTTTTT. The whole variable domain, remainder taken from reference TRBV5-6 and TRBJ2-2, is DAGVTQSPTHLIKTRGQQVTLRCSPKSGHDTVSWYQQALGQGPQFIFQYYEEEERQRGNFPDRFSGHQFPNYSSELNVNALLLGDSALYLCASSEGVGTGELFFGEGSRLTVL.